These 17 T cell receptor beta chains originate from one sample sequenced in a study of T cell responses to AZD1222 COVID-19 vaccine. The assay was immunoSEQ multiplex PCR, and TCRdb's table has in-frame clones only and misses some. The sample has 83,000 or so clones, roughly 88% seen once; the top ten hold 8.7%. Sequenced material: peripheral blood, taken on day 0 of AZD1222 vaccination. These receptors came from an adult in good health.

V and J are TRBV30 and TRBJ2-2; D is possibly TRBD1 (6 bases). Between the trimmed V and J ends, which lost 1 base and 0 bases, there was a span of 18 bases. Germline-derived CDR1 and CDR2 are GTSNPN and SVGIG (reference sequence). CDR3 length equals 18 residues. The CDR3 is CAWSERQASAANTGELFF. In DNA form, the CDR3 reads TGTGCCTGGAGTGAGAGACAGGCCTCAGCTGCGAACACCGGGGAGCTGTTTTTT.

The chain joins TRBV30 to TRBJ1-3; the D gene is possibly TRBD1 (5 bases). Between the trimmed V and J ends, which lost 0 bases and 2 bases, there was a span of 11 bases. The CDR3 has 15 amino acids. Germline assignment: CDR1 GTSNPN and CDR2 SVGIG (reference sequence). CDR3 sequence (DNA): TGTGCCTGGAGTGTAGGCAAGGGGCCTGGAAACACCATATATTTT. It yields the protein CAWSVGKGPGNTIYF.

This clone was observed a few times. The chain combines TRBV10-3 with TRBJ1-5; D call uncertain. The CDR3 is made up of 15 amino acids. V lost 0 bases and J lost 3, with 9 bases in between. Germline assignment: CDR1 ENHRY and CDR2 SYGVKD. The CDR3 sequence is CAISESEEINQPQHF. The CDR3 DNA is TGTGCCATCAGTGAGTCAGAAGAGATCAATCAGCCCCAGCATTTT.

The rearrangement uses TRBV11-2 and TRBJ2-2; D ambiguous. V lost 7 bases and J lost 7, with 7 bases in between. The CDR3 consists of 11 residues. Germline loops: CDR1 SGHAT, CDR2 FQNNGV. CDR3 residues: CASTNYGELFF. The CDR3 DNA reads TGTGCCAGCACCAATTACGGGGAGCTGTTTTTT.

The V and J genes are TRBV3-1 (or the pseudogene TRBV3-2) and TRBJ1-2; D is perhaps TRBD1 (6 bases). Trimming shortened V by 3 bases and J by 4 bases, and 12 bases separated the two germline ends. CDR3 length: 14 residues. From germline, CDR1 is LGHDT and CDR2 YNNKEL (reference sequence). CDR3 DNA: TGTGCCAGCAGCCAGGGGGCAGTTACCTATGGCTACACCTTC. This encodes CASSQGAVTYGYTF.

V usage is TRBV3-1 (or the pseudogene TRBV3-2) and J usage is TRBJ1-6; D is uncertain. Germline CDR1 reads LGHDT; CDR2 reads YNNKEL (reference sequence). The V end was cut by 2 bases, the J end by 7 bases, with 9 bases between. There are 14 residues in the CDR3. CDR3 DNA sequence: TGTGCCAGCAGCCAAAGGACGGCCAATTCACCCCTCCACTTT. Its translation: CASSQRTANSPLHF.

The rearrangement uses TRBV4-3 and TRBJ2-1, with 12 nucleotides matching TRBD2. J lost 4 bases, V lost 0 bases, and 16 bases had no gene match. Germline CDR1 and CDR2: LGHNA and YSLEER. CDR3 length equals 21 residues. The CDR3 DNA is TGCGCCAGCAGCCAAGATGTGTTGGGACTAGCGGGCTACCCTGGGTACAATGAGCAGTTCTTC. Encoded protein: CASSQDVLGLAGYPGYNEQFF.

The chain combines TRBV6-4 with TRBJ1-5; the match to TRBD1 covers 8 bases. The CDR3 loop spans 15 amino acids. CDR1 and CDR2 from the germline V gene are MRHNA and SNTAGT. Trimming at V came to 2 bases and at J to 3 bases, leaving 3 bases not matched to a gene. CDR3 loop: CASSDRDRFNQPQHF. CDR3 coding DNA: TGTGCCAGCAGTGACCGGGACAGGTTCAATCAGCCCCAGCATTTT.

This clone has more than one count but fewer than ten. This sequence joins TRBV6-1 and TRBJ1-1; the D gene is possibly TRBD1 (6 bases). CDR3 length equals 16 residues. V dropped 5 bases and J dropped 0 bases, with 16 bases sitting between them. Per the germline V gene, CDR1 is MNHNS and CDR2 is SASEGT. CDR3 sequence reads: CASSQGWGLLNTEAFF. CDR3 in DNA: TGTGCCAGCAGTCAAGGGTGGGGGCTTTTGAACACTGAAGCTTTCTTT.

The gene calls are TRBV6-5 and TRBJ1-1; TRBD1 is a possible D gene (6 bases). Germline-derived CDR1 and CDR2 are MNHEY and SVGAGI. V lost 8 bases and J 1 base, leaving 11 bases between the germline ends. The CDR3 extends over 13 amino acids. CDR3 region: CASSQGPNTEAFF. As DNA, the CDR3 is TGTGCCAGCTCCCAGGGGCCGAACACTGAAGCTTTCTTT.

The chain is built from TRBV28 and TRBJ2-7; D tentatively fits TRBD1 or TRBD2 (5 bases each). In germline, CDR1 is MDHEN, CDR2 SYDVKM. This CDR3 comprises 13 residues. V lost 5 bases to trimming and J lost 6 bases, with 14 bases between them. For the CDR3, the DNA is TGTGCCAGCAGTCTGGGACCAGATTCCGAGCAGTACTTC. Protein sequence: CASSLGPDSEQYF.

The chain joins TRBV28 to TRBJ2-7, with 9 bases aligning to TRBD1. Germline trimming cut 5 bases from V and 6 bases from J; bases unmatched to any gene: 8. The CDR3 length is 14 residues. Germline V gene data show CDR1 as MDHEN and CDR2 as SYDVKM. The CDR3 here is CASSPPGQGPEQYF. The CDR3 coding sequence is TGTGCCAGCAGTCCACCGGGACAGGGTCCCGAGCAGTACTTC.

The rearrangement joins TRBV11-2 to TRBJ2-7; D is unclear. This CDR3 comprises 12 residues. CDR1 is SGHAT, CDR2 FQNNGV, per germline. Trimming removed 2 bases at V and 1 base at J, with 3 bases between. CDR3 in DNA: TGTGCCAGCAGCTTAAATTCCTACGAGCAGTACTTC. This encodes CASSLNSYEQYF.

The rearrangement links TRBV11-3 to TRBJ1-1; D is possibly TRBD1 (5 bases). V lost 5 bases to trimming and J lost 5 bases, with 12 bases between them. This CDR3 is built from 13 residues. In germline, CDR1 is SGHNT, CDR2 YENEEA. The CDR3: CASSLGAETEAFF. CDR3 DNA: TGTGCCAGCAGCCTAGGGGCGGAGACTGAAGCTTTCTTT.

A few counts support this clone. The chain employs TRBV5-1 and TRBJ2-5; 7 bases match TRBD1. This CDR3 contains 14 residues. The junction had 5 bases not matched to a gene; V was cut back by 4 bases and J by 2 bases. Germline loops: CDR1 SGHRS, CDR2 YFSETQ. In nucleotides, the CDR3 is TGCGCCAGCAGCCCCCGGACAGGACAAGAGACCCAGTACTTC. Translation: CASSPRTGQETQYF.

The gene calls are TRBV5-1 and TRBJ1-6; tentatively, D is TRBD1 (5 bases). Germline V gene data show CDR1 as SGHRS and CDR2 as YFSETQ. CDR3 size: 15 residues. Deletions cut 7 bases from V and 13 bases from J, with 24 bases between. The CDR3 region has the DNA TGCGCCAGCTGCCTCAGGCCCGGCACAGGTGGGCCCCTCCACTTT. It specifies CASCLRPGTGGPLHF.

This chain uses TRBV3-1 (or the pseudogene TRBV3-2) with TRBJ2-5, with D unclear. CDR1 and CDR2 (germline): LGHDT, YNNKEL (reference sequence). This CDR3 is 14 amino acids long. V was clipped by 1 base and J by 3 bases, with 9 bases between them. The CDR3 bases are TGTGCCAGCAGCCAAGGGTTGGGCAAAGAGACCCAGTACTTC. This gives the protein CASSQGLGKETQYF.